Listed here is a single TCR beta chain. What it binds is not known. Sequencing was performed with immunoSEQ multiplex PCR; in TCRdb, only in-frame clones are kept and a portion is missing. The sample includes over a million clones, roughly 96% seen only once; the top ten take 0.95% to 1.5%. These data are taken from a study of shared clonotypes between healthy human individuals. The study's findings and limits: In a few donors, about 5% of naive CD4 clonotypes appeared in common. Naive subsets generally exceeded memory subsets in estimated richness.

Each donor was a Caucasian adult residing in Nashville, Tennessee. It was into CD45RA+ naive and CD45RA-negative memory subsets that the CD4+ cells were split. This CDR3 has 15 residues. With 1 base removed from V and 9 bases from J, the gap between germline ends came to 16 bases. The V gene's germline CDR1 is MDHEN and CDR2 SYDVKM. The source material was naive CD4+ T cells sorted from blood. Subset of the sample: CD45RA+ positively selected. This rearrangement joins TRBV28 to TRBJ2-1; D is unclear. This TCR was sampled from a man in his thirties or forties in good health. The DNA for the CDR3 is TGTGCCAGCAGTTTATCTACCCTGTCGGTCGGTGAGCAGTTCTTC. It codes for CASSLSTLSVGEQFF.